Given below is one TCR beta chain in context. Its antigen is unidentified. The entry originates in a study of T cell responses to AZD1222 COVID-19 vaccine. Study conclusions and caveats: The donor group comprised mostly white British people and more females; the analysis possibly underestimated clonal diversity. Among AZD1222 vaccinees, only five to seven were seropositive at baseline.

The germline V gene has CDR1 SQVTM and CDR2 ANQGSEA. This CDR3 has 12 amino acids. V was clipped by 8 bases and J by 2 bases, with 11 bases between them. Data came from immunoSEQ multiplex PCR; TCRdb stores just in-frame clones and leaves some out. The repertoire holds around 94,000 clones, with approximately 81% as singletons. The sequences come from peripheral blood, collected on day 0 of AZD1222 vaccination. V is TRBV29-1 and J is TRBJ2-3; no clear D gene. This TCR was recovered from an adult in good health. CDR3 sequence (DNA): TGCAGCTCCCGGGTCTCCACAGATACGCAGTATTTT. Its translation is CSSRVSTDTQYF.